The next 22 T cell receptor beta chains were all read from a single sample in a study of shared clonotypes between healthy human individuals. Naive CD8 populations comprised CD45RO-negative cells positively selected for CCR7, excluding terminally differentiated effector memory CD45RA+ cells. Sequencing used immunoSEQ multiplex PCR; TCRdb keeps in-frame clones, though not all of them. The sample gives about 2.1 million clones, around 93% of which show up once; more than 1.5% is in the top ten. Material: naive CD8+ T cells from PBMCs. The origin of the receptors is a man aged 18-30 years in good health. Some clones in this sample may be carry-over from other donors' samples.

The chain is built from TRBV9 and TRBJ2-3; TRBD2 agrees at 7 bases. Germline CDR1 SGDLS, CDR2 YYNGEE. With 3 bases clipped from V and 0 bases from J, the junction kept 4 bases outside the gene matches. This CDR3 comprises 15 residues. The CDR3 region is CASSGGSSSTDTQYF. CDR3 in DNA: TGTGCCAGCAGCGGCGGGAGTTCCAGCACAGATACGCAGTATTTT.

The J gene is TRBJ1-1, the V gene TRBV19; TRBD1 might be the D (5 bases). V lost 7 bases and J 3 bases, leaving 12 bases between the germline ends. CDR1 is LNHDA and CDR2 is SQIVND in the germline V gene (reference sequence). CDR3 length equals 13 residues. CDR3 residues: CASNLGLDTEAFF. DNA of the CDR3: TGTGCCAGTAACCTGGGACTCGACACTGAAGCTTTCTTT. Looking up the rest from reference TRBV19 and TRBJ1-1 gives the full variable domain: DGGITQSPKYLFRKEGQNVTLSCEQNLNHDAMYWYRQDPGQGLRLIYYSQIVNDFQKGDIAEGYSVSREKKESFPLTVTSAQKNPTAFYLCASNLGLDTEAFFGQGTRLTVV.

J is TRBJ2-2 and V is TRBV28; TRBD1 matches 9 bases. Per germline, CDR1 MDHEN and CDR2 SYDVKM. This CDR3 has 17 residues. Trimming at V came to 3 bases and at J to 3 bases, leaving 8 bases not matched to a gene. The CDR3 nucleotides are TGTGCCAGCAGTTTGATGTATCGGACAGGGGACACCGGGGAGCTGTTTTTT. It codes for CASSLMYRTGDTGELFF.

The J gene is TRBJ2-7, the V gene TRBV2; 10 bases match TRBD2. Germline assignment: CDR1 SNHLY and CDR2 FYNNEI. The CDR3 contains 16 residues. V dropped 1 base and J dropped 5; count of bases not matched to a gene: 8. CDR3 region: CASSEVLGTSVHEQYF. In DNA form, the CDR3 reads TGTGCCAGCAGTGAAGTCCTGGGGACTAGCGTCCACGAGCAGTACTTC.

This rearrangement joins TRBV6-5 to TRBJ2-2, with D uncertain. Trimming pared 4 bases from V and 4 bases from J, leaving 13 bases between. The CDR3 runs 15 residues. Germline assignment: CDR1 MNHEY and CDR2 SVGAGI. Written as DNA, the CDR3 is TGTGCCAGCAGTTGGGGAACCTTAGGCACCGGGGAGCTGTTTTTT. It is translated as CASSWGTLGTGELFF.

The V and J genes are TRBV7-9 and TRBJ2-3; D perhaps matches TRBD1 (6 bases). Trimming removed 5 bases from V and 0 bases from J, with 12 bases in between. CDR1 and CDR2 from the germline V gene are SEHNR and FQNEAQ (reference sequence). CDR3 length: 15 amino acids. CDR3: CASSRDISSTDTQYF. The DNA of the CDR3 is TGTGCCAGCAGCCGGGACATTTCTAGCACAGATACGCAGTATTTT. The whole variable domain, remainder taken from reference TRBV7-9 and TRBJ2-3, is DTGVSQNPRHKITKRGQNVTFRCDPISEHNRLYWYRQTLGQGPEFLTYFQNEAQLEKSRLLSDRFSAERPKGSFSTLEIQRTEQGDSAMYLCASSRDISSTDTQYFGPGTRLTVL.

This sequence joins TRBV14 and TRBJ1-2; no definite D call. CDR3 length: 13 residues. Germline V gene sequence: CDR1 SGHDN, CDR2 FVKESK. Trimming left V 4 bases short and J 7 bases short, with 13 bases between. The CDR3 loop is CASSRFKYAGYTF. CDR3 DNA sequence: TGTGCCAGCAGCCGTTTCAAGTATGCTGGCTACACCTTC.

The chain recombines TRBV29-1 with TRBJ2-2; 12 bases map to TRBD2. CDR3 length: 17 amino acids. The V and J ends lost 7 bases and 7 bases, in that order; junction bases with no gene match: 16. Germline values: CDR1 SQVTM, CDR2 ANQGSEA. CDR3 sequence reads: CSASTERLAGEDGELFF. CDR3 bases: TGCAGCGCCTCCACGGAAAGACTAGCGGGAGAAGACGGGGAGCTGTTTTTT.

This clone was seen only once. The CDR3 loop is CASSSTLDYEQYF. CDR3 nucleotide sequence: TGCGCCAGCAGCTCGACCCTAGACTACGAGCAGTACTTC. The chain combines TRBV5-1 with TRBJ2-7; no reliable D call. The CDR3 sequence is 13 residues long. V lost 3 bases, J lost 3 bases, and 10 bases lay in between. From germline, CDR1 is SGHRS and CDR2 YFSETQ.

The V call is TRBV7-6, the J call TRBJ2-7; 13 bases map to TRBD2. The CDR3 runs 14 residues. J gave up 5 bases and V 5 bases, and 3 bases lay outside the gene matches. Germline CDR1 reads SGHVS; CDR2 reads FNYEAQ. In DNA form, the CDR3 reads TGTGCCAGCAGCACAGGACTAGCGGGAGACGAGCAGTACTTC. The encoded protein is CASSTGLAGDEQYF.

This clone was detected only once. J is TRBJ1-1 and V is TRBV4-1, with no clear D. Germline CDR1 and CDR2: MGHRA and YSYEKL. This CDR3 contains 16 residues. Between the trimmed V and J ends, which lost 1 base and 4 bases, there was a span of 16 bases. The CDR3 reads CASSQGFRRLGTEAFF. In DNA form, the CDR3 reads TGCGCCAGCAGCCAAGGTTTTAGGAGATTAGGCACTGAAGCTTTCTTT.

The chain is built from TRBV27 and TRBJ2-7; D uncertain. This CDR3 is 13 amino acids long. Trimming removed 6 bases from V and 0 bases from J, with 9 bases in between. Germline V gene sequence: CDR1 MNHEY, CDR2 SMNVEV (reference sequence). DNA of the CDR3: TGTGCCAGCAGCCCCCCACGCTCCTACGAGCAGTACTTC. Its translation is CASSPPRSYEQYF.

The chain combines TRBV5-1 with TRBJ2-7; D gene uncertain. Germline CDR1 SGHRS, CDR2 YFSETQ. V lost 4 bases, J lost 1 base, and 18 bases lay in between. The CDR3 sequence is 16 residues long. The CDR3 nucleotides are TGCGCCAGCAGCGCAAAGGTTCTGGACCAATCCTACGAGCAGTACTTC. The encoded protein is CASSAKVLDQSYEQYF.

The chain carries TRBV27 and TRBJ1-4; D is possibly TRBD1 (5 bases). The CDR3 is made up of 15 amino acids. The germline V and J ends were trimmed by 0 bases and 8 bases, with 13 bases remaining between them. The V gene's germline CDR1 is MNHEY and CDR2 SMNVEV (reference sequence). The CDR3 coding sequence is TGTGCCAGCAGTTTATCGGGCCAGGGCTTAGAAAAACTGTTTTTT. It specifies CASSLSGQGLEKLFF.

The CDR3: CASSPGATEQYF. The CDR3 region has the DNA TGTGCCAGCAGCCCGGGGGCAACCGAGCAGTACTTC. J is TRBJ2-7 and V is TRBV11-2; D may match TRBD1 or TRBD2 (6 bases each). The CDR3 runs to 12 residues. Trimming pared 5 bases from V and 6 bases from J, leaving 11 bases between. The germline CDR1 and CDR2 sequences are SGHAT and FQNNGV.

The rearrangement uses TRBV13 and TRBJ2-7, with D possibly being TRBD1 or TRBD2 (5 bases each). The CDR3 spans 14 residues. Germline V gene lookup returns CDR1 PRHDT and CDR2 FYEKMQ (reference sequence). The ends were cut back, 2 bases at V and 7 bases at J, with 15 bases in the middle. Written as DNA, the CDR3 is TGTGCCAGCAGCTTACGGAGAGGGACGGGGGAGCAGTACTTC. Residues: CASSLRRGTGEQYF.

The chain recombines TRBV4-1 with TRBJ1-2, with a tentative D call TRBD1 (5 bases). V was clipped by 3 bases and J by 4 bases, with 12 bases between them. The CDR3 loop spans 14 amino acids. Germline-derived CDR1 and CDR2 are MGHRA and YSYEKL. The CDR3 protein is CASSHSRVVYGYTF. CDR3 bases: TGCGCCAGCAGCCACAGCAGGGTGGTCTATGGCTACACCTTC.

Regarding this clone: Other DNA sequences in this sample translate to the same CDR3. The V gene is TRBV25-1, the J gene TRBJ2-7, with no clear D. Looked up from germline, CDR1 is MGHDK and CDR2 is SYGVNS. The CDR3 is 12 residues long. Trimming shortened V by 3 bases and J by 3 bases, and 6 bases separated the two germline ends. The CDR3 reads CASSDSGYEQYF. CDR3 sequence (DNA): TGTGCCAGCAGTGATTCGGGCTACGAGCAGTACTTC.

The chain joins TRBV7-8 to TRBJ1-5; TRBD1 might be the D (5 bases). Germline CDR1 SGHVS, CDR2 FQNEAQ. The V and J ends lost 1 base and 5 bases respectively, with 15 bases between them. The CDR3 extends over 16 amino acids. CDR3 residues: CASSLGRGLADQPQHF. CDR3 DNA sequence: TGTGCCAGCAGCTTAGGGAGGGGTTTAGCGGATCAGCCCCAGCATTTT.

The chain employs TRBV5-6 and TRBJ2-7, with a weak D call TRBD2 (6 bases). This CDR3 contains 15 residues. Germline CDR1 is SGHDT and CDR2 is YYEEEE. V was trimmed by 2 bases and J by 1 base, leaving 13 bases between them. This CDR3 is CASSFKPSASYEQYF. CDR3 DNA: TGTGCCAGCAGCTTCAAGCCTAGCGCATCCTACGAGCAGTACTTC.

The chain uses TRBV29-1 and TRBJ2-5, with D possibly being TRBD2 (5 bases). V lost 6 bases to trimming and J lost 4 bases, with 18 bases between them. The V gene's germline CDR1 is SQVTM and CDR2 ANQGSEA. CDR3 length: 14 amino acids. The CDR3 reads CSVTFAGLSETQYF. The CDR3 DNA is TGCAGCGTGACTTTCGCGGGTTTGTCAGAGACCCAGTACTTC.

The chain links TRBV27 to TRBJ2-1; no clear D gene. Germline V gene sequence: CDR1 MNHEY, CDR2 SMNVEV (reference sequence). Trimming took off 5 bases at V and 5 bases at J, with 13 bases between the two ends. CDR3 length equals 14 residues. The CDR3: CASSRPWGDNEQFF. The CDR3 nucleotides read TGTGCCAGCAGTCGACCCTGGGGTGACAATGAGCAGTTCTTC.